This TCR beta chain was retrieved from a study of CD8+CD57+ T cells in acquired aplastic anemia. About the research overall: Mean DNA quantity obtained from sorted CD4+ and CD8+ cells was 3 to 3.5 ug. Healthy donors had, on average, around 11 million reads for their CD4+ cells.

TCR beta VDJ and CDR3 profiles were obtained from a genomic DNA template. Each CDR3 protein gets one entry after TCRdb re-called the reads with MiXCR. The sample contains about 110,000 distinct CDR3 sequences, roughly 50% of which appear only once. To note about this clonotype: Its antigen remains unknown.

General study findings and limits: Patients shared 25 to 35 CD8+ CDR3 sequences with controls.

The CDR3 has 15 amino acids. Trimming shortened V by 5 bases and J by 0 bases, and 11 bases separated the two germline ends. From germline, CDR1 is SGHAT and CDR2 FQNNGV. This rearrangement joins TRBV11-2 to TRBJ2-1, with a weak D call TRBD1 (5 bases). Specimen: sorted CD4+, CD8+, or CD8+CD57+ T cells (not recorded which) from PBMCs. This receptor was taken from a human donor in good health, serving as a control. This CDR3 reads CASSGRARSYNEQFF. The DNA of the CDR3 is TGTGCCAGCAGCGGCAGGGCCCGCTCCTACAATGAGCAGTTCTTC.